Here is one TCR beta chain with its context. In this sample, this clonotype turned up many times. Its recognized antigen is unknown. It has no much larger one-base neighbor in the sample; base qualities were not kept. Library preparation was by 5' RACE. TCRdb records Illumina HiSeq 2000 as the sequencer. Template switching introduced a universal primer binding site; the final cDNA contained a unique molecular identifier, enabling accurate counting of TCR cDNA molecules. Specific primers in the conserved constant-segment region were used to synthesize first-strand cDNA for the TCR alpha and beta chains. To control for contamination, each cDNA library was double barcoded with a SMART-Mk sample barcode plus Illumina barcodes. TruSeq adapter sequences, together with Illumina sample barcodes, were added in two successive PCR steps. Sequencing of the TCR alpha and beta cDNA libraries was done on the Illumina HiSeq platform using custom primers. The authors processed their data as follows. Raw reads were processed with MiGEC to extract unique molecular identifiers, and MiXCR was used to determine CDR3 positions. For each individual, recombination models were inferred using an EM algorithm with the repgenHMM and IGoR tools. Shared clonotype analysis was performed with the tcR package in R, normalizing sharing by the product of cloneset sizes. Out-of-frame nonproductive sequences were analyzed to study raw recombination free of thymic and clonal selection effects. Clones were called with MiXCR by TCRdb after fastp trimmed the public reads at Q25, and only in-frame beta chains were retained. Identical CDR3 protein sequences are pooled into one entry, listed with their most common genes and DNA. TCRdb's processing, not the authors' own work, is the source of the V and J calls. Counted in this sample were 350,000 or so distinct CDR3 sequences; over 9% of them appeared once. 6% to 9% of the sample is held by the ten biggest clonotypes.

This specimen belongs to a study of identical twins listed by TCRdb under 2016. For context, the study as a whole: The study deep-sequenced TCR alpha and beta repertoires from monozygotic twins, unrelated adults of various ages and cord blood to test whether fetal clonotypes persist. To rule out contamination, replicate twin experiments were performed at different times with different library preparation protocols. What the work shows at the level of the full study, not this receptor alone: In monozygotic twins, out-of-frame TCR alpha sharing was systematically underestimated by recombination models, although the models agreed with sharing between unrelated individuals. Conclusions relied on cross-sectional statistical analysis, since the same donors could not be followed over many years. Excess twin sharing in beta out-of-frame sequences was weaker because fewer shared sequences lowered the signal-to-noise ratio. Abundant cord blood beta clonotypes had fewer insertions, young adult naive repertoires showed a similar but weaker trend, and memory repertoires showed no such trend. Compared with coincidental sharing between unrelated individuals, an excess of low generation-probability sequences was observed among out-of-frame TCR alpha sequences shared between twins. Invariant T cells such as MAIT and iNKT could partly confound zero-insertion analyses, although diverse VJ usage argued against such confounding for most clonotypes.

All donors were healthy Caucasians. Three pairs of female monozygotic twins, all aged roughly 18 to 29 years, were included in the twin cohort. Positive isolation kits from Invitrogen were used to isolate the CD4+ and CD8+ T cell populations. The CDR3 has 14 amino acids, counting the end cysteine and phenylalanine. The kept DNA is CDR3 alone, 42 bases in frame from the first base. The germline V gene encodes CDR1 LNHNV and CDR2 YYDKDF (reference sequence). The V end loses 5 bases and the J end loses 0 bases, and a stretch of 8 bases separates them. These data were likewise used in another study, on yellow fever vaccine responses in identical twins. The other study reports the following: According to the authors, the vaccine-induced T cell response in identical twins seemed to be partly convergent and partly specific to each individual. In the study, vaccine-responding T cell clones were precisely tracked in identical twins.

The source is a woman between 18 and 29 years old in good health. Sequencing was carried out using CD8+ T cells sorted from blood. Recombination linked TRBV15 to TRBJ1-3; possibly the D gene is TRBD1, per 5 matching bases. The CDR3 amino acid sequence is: CATSPGTSGNTIYF. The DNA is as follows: TGTGCCACCAGCCCCGGGACCTCTGGAAACACCATATATTTT.